One and the same sample provided the 27 T cell receptor beta chains below, sequenced in a study of T cell changes during pregnancy in multiple sclerosis. Libraries were prepared by immunoSEQ multiplex PCR; TCRdb keeps only in-frame clonotypes and omits some of them. In the table there are tens of thousands of clones, 92% of which are singletons. The sample in question was peripheral blood, obtained in the first trimester of pregnancy. These receptors all stem from a female donor in good health, enrolled as a control in a pregnancy study.

The V and J genes are TRBV4-1 and TRBJ2-7; 8 bases line up with TRBD2. Trimming cost V 1 base and J 1 base; bases outside gene matches: 12. The CDR3 sequence is 18 residues long. The germline V gene encodes CDR1 MGHRA and CDR2 YSYEKL. This CDR3 is CASSQVVSGLGTSYEQYF. CDR3 bases: TGCGCCAGCAGCCAAGTCGTTTCGGGACTAGGCACATCCTACGAGCAGTACTTC.

V and J are TRBV19 and TRBJ2-7, with 11 bases fitting TRBD2. Germline values: CDR1 LNHDA, CDR2 SQIVND (reference sequence). V shed 4 bases, J shed 3 bases, and the junction held 5 bases outside the gene matches. The CDR3 sequence is 15 residues long. The CDR3 is CASSTGTSGFYEQYF. The CDR3 DNA follows: TGTGCCAGTAGTACCGGGACTAGCGGATTCTACGAGCAGTACTTC.

The V call is TRBV5-1, the J call TRBJ2-7, with no clear D. Germline-derived CDR1 and CDR2 are SGHRS and YFSETQ. Trimming removed 4 bases at V and 6 bases at J, with 14 bases between. There are 13 residues in the CDR3. The CDR3 sequence is CASSNRNPGEQYF. As DNA, the CDR3 is TGCGCCAGCAGCAACCGTAATCCGGGCGAGCAGTACTTC. Full variable domain (rest looked up from reference TRBV5-1 and TRBJ2-7): KAGVTQTPRYLIKTRGQQVTLSCSPISGHRSVSWYQQTPGQGLQFLFEYFSETQRNKGNFPGRFSGRQFSNSRSEMNVSTLELGDSALYLCASSNRNPGEQYFGPGTRLTVT.

The chain joins TRBV7-8 to TRBJ2-7; 10 bases fit TRBD2. V dropped 2 bases and J dropped 0; count of bases not matched to a gene: 10. CDR3 length: 18 amino acids. Germline V CDR1 and CDR2: SGHVS, FQNEAQ. CDR3 in amino acids: CASSLPRTSGNLSYEQYF. CDR3 bases: TGTGCCAGCAGCTTACCCCGGACTAGCGGCAACCTCTCCTACGAGCAGTACTTC.

The chain joins TRBV27 to TRBJ1-2; TRBD1 matches at 8 bases. V lost 6 bases, J lost 3 bases, and 6 bases stayed unmatched. This CDR3 region has 14 residues. Germline V lookup: CDR1 MNHEY, CDR2 SMNVEV (reference sequence). The CDR3, as DNA: TGTGCCAGCAGCCCTGCAGGGGGCGACTATGGCTACACCTTC. It yields the protein CASSPAGGDYGYTF.

The rearrangement joins TRBV7-2 to TRBJ2-5; 7 positions agree with TRBD2. V lost 5 bases, J lost 5 bases, and 11 bases stayed unmatched. CDR3 length: 15 residues. Per the germline V gene, CDR1 is SGHTA and CDR2 is FQGNSA. CDR3 protein: CASSPNGHGGETQYF. The DNA of the CDR3 is TGTGCCAGCAGCCCGAACGGGCACGGGGGGGAGACCCAGTACTTC.

The gene calls are TRBV27 and TRBJ1-2, with a weak D call TRBD1 (5 bases). The CDR3 spans 13 residues. V was clipped by 2 bases and J by 8 bases, with 12 bases between them. CDR1 and CDR2 from the germline V gene are MNHEY and SMNVEV (reference sequence). Here the CDR3 DNA reads TGTGCCAGCAGTTTAGGGTCAGGGCAAGGCTACACCTTC. Translation gives CASSLGSGQGYTF.

This sequence joins TRBV6-1 and TRBJ2-3, with 8 positions matching TRBD1. Germline lookup yields CDR1 MNHNS and CDR2 SASEGT. V shed 2 bases and J 1 base; nucleotides not matched to a gene: 2. The CDR3 has 15 residues. Written as DNA, the CDR3 is TGTGCCAGCAGTGAATCAGGGGGCCGCACAGATACGCAGTATTTT. This encodes CASSESGGRTDTQYF.

V gene TRBV2 combines with J gene TRBJ1-3; D possibly corresponds to TRBD1 (5 bases). Trimming removed 8 bases at V and 0 bases at J, with 14 bases between. The CDR3 has 15 amino acids. Germline values: CDR1 SNHLY, CDR2 FYNNEI. The DNA of the CDR3 is TGTGCCAGCGGGGCTGGTGGTCACTCTGGAAACACCATATATTTT. Protein: CASGAGGHSGNTIYF.

The chain joins TRBV29-1 to TRBJ2-1, with TRBD2 matching 7 bases. The V gene end was trimmed by 6 bases and the J gene end by 4 bases; junction bases not matched to a gene: 12. Germline CDR1 and CDR2: SQVTM and ANQGSEA. The CDR3 is made up of 15 amino acids. The CDR3 DNA follows: TGCAGCGTACCGTCGGGGGGAGGGATTTACAATGAGCAGTTCTTC. Translation: CSVPSGGGIYNEQFF.

This chain joins TRBV9 and TRBJ1-2, with a tentative D call TRBD1 (6 bases). Per the germline V gene, CDR1 is SGDLS and CDR2 is YYNGEE. This CDR3 has 14 residues. Trimming cost V 5 bases and J 3 bases, with 14 bases left between them. CDR3 protein: CASSPWDTHYGYTF. The CDR3 DNA reads TGTGCCAGCAGTCCCTGGGACACACACTATGGCTACACCTTC.

V usage is TRBV30 and J usage is TRBJ1-4, with D hard to call. CDR1 GTSNPN and CDR2 SVGIG come from the germline V gene (reference sequence). V shed 0 bases and J shed 7 bases, with 9 bases lying between them. There are 13 residues in the CDR3. The CDR3 bases are TGTGCCTGGAGTGTACCCCCCGGTGAAAAACTGTTTTTT. This codes for CAWSVPPGEKLFF.

The V call is TRBV5-4, the J call TRBJ2-5; a weak D match, TRBD2 (6 bases). Germline lookup yields CDR1 SGHNT and CDR2 YYREEE (reference sequence). This CDR3 comprises 15 residues. Trimming pared 6 bases from V and 4 bases from J, leaving 19 bases between. Here the CDR3 reads CASIQSPGLLETQYF. CDR3 DNA: TGTGCCAGCATCCAATCACCGGGACTGTTAGAGACCCAGTACTTC. The full variable domain, its missing parts supplied by reference TRBV5-4 and TRBJ2-5, is ETGVTQSPTHLIKTRGQQVTLRCSSQSGHNTVSWYQQALGQGPQFIFQYYREEENGRGNFPPRFSGLQFPNYSSELNVNALELDDSALYLCASIQSPGLLETQYFGPGTRLLVL.

The CDR3 sequence: CASREGRLDTEAFF. CDR3 sequence (DNA): TGTGCCAGCAGGGAGGGGCGGCTGGACACTGAAGCTTTCTTT. The chain joins TRBV2 to TRBJ1-1; D is possibly TRBD1 (5 bases). The CDR3 loop spans 14 amino acids. Germline loops: CDR1 SNHLY, CDR2 FYNNEI. V was pared by 6 bases and J by 3 bases, with 14 bases between.

This chain links TRBV2 with TRBJ2-3, with 7 nucleotides matching TRBD1. Germline V gene sequence: CDR1 SNHLY, CDR2 FYNNEI. Trimming at V came to 3 bases and at J to 8 bases, leaving 14 bases not matched to a gene. This CDR3 comprises 16 residues. The CDR3 DNA reads as TGTGCCAGCAGTGACCCTGCAGGGGGTCAGTTGGGTACGCAGTATTTT. The encoded protein is CASSDPAGGQLGTQYF.

The gene calls are TRBV7-9 and TRBJ2-6; 10 bases agree with TRBD2. V lost 1 base and J lost 2; bases outside the gene matches: 5. Germline CDR1 and CDR2: SEHNR and FQNEAQ (reference sequence). There are 18 residues in the CDR3. This CDR3 is CASSLGTSGTTGANVLTF. CDR3 DNA sequence: TGTGCCAGCAGCTTAGGCACTAGCGGGACGACTGGGGCCAACGTCCTGACTTTC.

V gene TRBV7-2 combines with J gene TRBJ2-7; 11 positions match TRBD2. V gave up 4 bases and J gave up 1 base; unmatched junction bases: 6. In germline, CDR1 is SGHTA, CDR2 FQGNSA. The CDR3 extends over 16 amino acids. The CDR3 reads CASSSYGTSGSYEQYF. DNA for the CDR3: TGTGCCAGCAGCTCCTATGGGACTAGCGGTTCCTACGAGCAGTACTTC. Filled out from reference TRBV7-2 and TRBJ2-7, the complete variable domain reads GAGVSQSPSNKVTEKGKDVELRCDPISGHTALYWYRQSLGQGLEFLIYFQGNSAPDKSGLPSDRFSAERTGGSVSTLTIQRTQQEDSAVYLCASSSYGTSGSYEQYFGPGTRLTVT.

V and J are TRBV5-8 and TRBJ1-1; D is undetermined. Looked up from germline, CDR1 is SGHTS and CDR2 is YDEGEE. V was trimmed by 3 bases and J by 1 base, leaving 22 bases between them. The CDR3 totals 18 residues. CDR3 sequence: CASSSGLVGGRKNTEAFF. CDR3 coding DNA: TGTGCCAGCAGCTCAGGACTTGTGGGAGGGAGAAAGAACACTGAAGCTTTCTTT.

V gene TRBV28 combines with J gene TRBJ1-5; D gene unclear. The CDR3 totals 13 residues. Between the trimmed V and J ends, which lost 8 bases and 0 bases, there was a span of 8 bases. Germline V gene sequence: CDR1 MDHEN, CDR2 SYDVKM. The CDR3 coding sequence is TGTGCCAGCGGCTCGTATAGCAATCAGCCCCAGCATTTT. This sequence encodes CASGSYSNQPQHF.

The chain carries TRBV7-9 and TRBJ2-3, with a weak D call TRBD1 (6 bases). The V gene lost 6 bases and the J gene lost 2 bases, with 9 bases spanning the gap. Germline loops: CDR1 SEHNR, CDR2 FQNEAQ (reference sequence). This CDR3 spans 13 amino acids. CDR3 bases: TGTGCCAGCAGATGGACAGTCACAGATACGCAGTATTTT. Protein: CASRWTVTDTQYF.

This clone has just one count. The rearrangement joins TRBV28 to TRBJ1-4; D remains ambiguous. CDR1 is MDHEN and CDR2 is SYDVKM in the germline V gene. CDR3 length: 15 amino acids. Trimming left V 3 bases short and J 7 bases short, with 15 bases between. CDR3 region: CASSFTSGLGEKLFF. CDR3 sequence (DNA): TGTGCCAGCAGTTTCACTTCGGGTCTGGGTGAAAAACTGTTTTTT.

The chain employs TRBV5-1 and TRBJ2-1, with 7 positions matching TRBD2. Trimming removed 1 base from V and 5 bases from J; junction bases left unmatched: 6. The CDR3 consists of 15 residues. Germline V gives CDR1 SGHRS, CDR2 YFSETQ. CDR3 DNA sequence: TGCGCCAGCAGCTTGAGGGCTAGCGGTAACAATGAGCAGTTCTTC. It codes for CASSLRASGNNEQFF.

The genes are TRBV4-1 and TRBJ2-6; TRBD1 aligns across 7 bases. The germline gives CDR1 MGHRA, CDR2 YSYEKL. The CDR3 totals 15 residues. After removal of 3 bases from V and 2 bases from J, the junction contained 1 base not matched to a gene. CDR3: CASSQQGAGANVLTF. The CDR3 coding sequence is TGCGCCAGCAGCCAGCAGGGGGCTGGGGCCAACGTCCTGACTTTC.

The rearrangement joins TRBV9 to TRBJ2-1; 13 bases align to TRBD2. CDR1 and CDR2 (germline): SGDLS, YYNGEE. CDR3 length: 15 amino acids. Trimming took 4 bases from V and 5 from J; bases not matched to a gene: 3. CDR3 region: CASSLGLAGDNEQFF. The CDR3 DNA sequence: TGTGCCAGCAGCCTAGGACTAGCGGGGGACAATGAGCAGTTCTTC. The full variable domain, rest sourced from reference TRBV9 and TRBJ2-1, is DSGVTQTPKHLITATGQRVTLRCSPRSGDLSVYWYQQSLDQGLQFLIQYYNGEERAKGNILERFSAQQFPDLHSELNLSSLELGDSALYFCASSLGLAGDNEQFFGPGTRLTVL.

The chain recombines TRBV28 with TRBJ1-1; possible D gene TRBD1, 5 bases. This CDR3 spans 14 amino acids. Trimming shortened V by 3 bases and J by 4 bases, and 12 bases separated the two germline ends. Germline V gene lookup returns CDR1 MDHEN and CDR2 SYDVKM. For the CDR3, the DNA is TGTGCCAGCAGTTTGGGCGGGGGAGGCACTGAAGCTTTCTTT. Protein sequence: CASSLGGGGTEAFF.

The gene calls are TRBV4-1 and TRBJ2-7; 8 bases align to TRBD2. Germline-derived CDR1 and CDR2 are MGHRA and YSYEKL. J was trimmed by 5 bases and V by 0 bases; bases with no gene match: 6. CDR3 length: 15 residues. Here the CDR3 DNA reads TGCGCCAGCAGCCAAGACGGAGCGGGAGTTAACGAGCAGTACTTC. Its protein product is CASSQDGAGVNEQYF.

This chain uses TRBV5-1 with TRBJ1-1, with 9 positions matching TRBD1. Losses at the gene ends were 1 base for V and 5 bases for J; bases not matched to a gene: 12. In germline, CDR1 is SGHRS, CDR2 YFSETQ. The CDR3 consists of 17 residues. CDR3 protein: CASSLTDRDRDWTEAFF. The CDR3 DNA reads TGCGCCAGCAGCTTGACGGACCGGGACAGGGATTGGACTGAAGCTTTCTTT. Supplemented by reference TRBV5-1 and TRBJ1-1, the full variable domain reads KAGVTQTPRYLIKTRGQQVTLSCSPISGHRSVSWYQQTPGQGLQFLFEYFSETQRNKGNFPGRFSGRQFSNSRSEMNVSTLELGDSALYLCASSLTDRDRDWTEAFFGQGTRLTVV.